This T cell receptor (beta chain) was identified during a study of T cells in Graves' hyperthyroidism and ophthalmopathy. This clonotype was seen at least ten times. Amplified TCR beta CDR3 regions derived from RNA transcripts. First-round RT-PCR with HTBI primers amplified the TCR CDR3 region. One entry per CDR3 protein results from TCRdb running MiXCR on the multiplex PCR reads. The repertoire has hundreds of thousands of distinct CDR3 sequences, about 15% of them found once; the top ten carry around 13%. Sequencing used blood. The clonotype comes from a man aged 18 to 35 with Graves' ophthalmopathy.

The CDR3 bases are TGTGCCATCAGTGAAGGGGAACGATCCTACGAGCAGTACTTC. This translates into CAISEGERSYEQYF. J is TRBJ2-7 and V is TRBV10-3, with a possible D match to TRBD1 (5 bases). The CDR3 covers 14 residues. Germline-derived CDR1 and CDR2 are ENHRY and SYGVKD. Trimming removed 3 bases at V and 1 base at J, with 10 bases between.